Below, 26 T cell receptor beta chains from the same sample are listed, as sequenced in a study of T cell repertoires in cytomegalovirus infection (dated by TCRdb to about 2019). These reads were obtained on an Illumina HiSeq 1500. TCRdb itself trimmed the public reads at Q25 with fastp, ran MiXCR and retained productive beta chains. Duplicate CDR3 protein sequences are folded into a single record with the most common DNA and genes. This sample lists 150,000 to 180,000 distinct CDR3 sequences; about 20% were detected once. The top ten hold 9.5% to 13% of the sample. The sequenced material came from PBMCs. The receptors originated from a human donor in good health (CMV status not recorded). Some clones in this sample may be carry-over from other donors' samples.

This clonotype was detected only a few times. For the CDR3, the DNA is TGTGCCAGTACGGTGGAGGGGGCCTTACTCAAGGAGCAGTTCTTC. It codes for CASTVEGALLKEQFF. The chain combines TRBV6-2 or TRBV6-3 with TRBJ2-1; D might be TRBD1 (7 bases). Germline V lookup: CDR1 MNHEY, CDR2 SVGEGT. Trimming cost V 9 bases and J 10 bases, with 25 bases left between them. CDR3 length: 15 amino acids.

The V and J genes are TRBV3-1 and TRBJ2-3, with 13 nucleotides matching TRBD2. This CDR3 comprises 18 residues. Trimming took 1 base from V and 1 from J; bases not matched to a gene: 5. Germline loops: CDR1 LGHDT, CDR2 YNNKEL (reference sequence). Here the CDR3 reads CASSQGTSGGLGTDTQYF. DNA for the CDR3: TGTGCCAGCAGCCAAGGGACTAGCGGGGGCCTCGGCACAGATACGCAGTATTTT.

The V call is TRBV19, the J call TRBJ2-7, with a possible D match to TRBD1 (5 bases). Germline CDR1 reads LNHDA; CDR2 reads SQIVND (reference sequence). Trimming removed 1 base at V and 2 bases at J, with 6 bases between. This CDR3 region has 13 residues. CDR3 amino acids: CASSIGRAYEQYF. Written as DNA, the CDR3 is TGTGCCAGTAGTATAGGCAGGGCCTACGAGCAGTACTTC.

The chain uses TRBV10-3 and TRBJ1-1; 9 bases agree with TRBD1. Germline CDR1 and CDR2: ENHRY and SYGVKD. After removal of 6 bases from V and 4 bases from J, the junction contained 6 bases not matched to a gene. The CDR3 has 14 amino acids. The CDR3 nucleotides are TGTGCCATCAGGCCGGGACAGGGCTTCACTGAAGCTTTCTTT. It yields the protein CAIRPGQGFTEAFF.

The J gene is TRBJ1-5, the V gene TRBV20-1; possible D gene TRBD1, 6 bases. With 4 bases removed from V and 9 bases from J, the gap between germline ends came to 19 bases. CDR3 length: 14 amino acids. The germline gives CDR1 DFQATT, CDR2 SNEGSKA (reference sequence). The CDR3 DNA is TGCAGTGCTAAGGAAAACCCAGGGGTGGGGCCCCAGCATTTT. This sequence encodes CSAKENPGVGPQHF.

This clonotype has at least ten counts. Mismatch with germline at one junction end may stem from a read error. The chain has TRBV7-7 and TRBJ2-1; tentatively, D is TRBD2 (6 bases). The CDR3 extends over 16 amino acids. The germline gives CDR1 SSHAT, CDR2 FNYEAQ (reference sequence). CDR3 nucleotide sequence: TGTGCTAGCAGCTCGGAGGTTGCGGGACCCTACAATGAGCAGTTCTTC. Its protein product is CASSSEVAGPYNEQFF.

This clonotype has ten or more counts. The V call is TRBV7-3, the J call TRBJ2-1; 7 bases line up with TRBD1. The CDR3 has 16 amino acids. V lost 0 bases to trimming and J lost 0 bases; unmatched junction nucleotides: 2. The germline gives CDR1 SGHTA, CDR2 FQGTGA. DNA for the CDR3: TGTGCCAGCAGCTTAACAGGGGACAGCTCCTACAATGAGCAGTTCTTC. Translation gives CASSLTGDSSYNEQFF.

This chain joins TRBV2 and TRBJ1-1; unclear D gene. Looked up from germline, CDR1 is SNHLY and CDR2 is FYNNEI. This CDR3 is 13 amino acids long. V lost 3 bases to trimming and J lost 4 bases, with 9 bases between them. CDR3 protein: CASSDQRATEAFF. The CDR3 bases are TGTGCCAGCAGTGATCAGAGGGCCACTGAAGCTTTCTTT.

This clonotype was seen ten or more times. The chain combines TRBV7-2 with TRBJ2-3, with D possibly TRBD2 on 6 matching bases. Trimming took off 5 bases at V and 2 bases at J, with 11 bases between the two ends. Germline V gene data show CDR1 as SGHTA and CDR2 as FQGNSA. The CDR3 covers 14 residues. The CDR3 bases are TGTGCCAGCAGCGACCGGGACTTCACAGATACGCAGTATTTT. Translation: CASSDRDFTDTQYF.

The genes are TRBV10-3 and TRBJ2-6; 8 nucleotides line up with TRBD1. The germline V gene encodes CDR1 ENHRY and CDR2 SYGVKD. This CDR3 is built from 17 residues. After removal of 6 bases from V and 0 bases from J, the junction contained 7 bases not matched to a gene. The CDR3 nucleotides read TGTGCCATCAGGGGATCCGGGACAGGCTCTGGGGCCAACGTCCTGACTTTC. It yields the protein CAIRGSGTGSGANVLTF.

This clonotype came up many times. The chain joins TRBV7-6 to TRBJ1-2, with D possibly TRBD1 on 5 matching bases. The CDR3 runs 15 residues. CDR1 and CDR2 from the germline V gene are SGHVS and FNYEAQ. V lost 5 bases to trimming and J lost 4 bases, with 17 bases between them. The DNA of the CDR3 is TGTGCCAGCAGCCCCCGGCAGGGTGGAGTCTATGGCTACACCTTC. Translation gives CASSPRQGGVYGYTF.

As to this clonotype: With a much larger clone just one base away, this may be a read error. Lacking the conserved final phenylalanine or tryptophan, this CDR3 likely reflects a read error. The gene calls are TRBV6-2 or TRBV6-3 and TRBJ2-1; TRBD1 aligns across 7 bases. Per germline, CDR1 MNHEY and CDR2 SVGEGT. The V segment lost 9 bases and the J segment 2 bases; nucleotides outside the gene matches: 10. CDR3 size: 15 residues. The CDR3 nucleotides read TGTGCCAGTGAGGGACAGCCGAGGGCCTACAATGAGCAGTTCTAC. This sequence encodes CASEGQPRAYNEQFY.

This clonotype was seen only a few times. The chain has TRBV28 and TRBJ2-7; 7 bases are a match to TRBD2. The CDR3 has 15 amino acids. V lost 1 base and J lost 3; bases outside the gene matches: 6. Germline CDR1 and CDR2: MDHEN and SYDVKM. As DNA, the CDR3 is TGTGCCAGCAGTTTATCCCGCGGGAGACTCTACGAGCAGTACTTC. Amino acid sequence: CASSLSRGRLYEQYF.

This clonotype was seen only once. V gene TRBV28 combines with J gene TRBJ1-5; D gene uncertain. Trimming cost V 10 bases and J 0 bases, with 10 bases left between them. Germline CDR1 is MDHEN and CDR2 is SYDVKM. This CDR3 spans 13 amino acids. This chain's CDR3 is CAIGGVSNQPQHF. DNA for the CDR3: TGTGCCATCGGTGGGGTTAGCAATCAGCCCCAGCATTTT.

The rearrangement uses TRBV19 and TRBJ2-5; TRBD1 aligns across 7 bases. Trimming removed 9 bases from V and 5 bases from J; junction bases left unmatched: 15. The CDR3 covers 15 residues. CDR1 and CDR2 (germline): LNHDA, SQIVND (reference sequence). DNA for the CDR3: TGTGCCAGCAAACACACAGGGGACGCGGTGGAGACCCAGTACTTC. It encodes CASKHTGDAVETQYF.

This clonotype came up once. DNA of the CDR3: TGTGCCAGTTCAGGTGGCGGGCTACGGACAGATACGCAGTATTTT. It translates to CASSGGGLRTDTQYF. The chain employs TRBV19 and TRBJ2-3; tentatively, D is TRBD2 (5 bases). The germline V gene encodes CDR1 LNHDA and CDR2 SQIVND (reference sequence). With 8 bases removed from V and 3 bases from J, the gap between germline ends came to 18 bases. This CDR3 contains 15 residues.

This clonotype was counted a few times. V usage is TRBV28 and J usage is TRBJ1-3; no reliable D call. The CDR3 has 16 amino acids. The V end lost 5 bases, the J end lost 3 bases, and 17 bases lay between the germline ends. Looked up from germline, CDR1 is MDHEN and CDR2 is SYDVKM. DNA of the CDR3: TGTGCCAGCAGTCGTCCGGGTCCCGGGATTGGAAACACCATATATTTT. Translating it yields CASSRPGPGIGNTIYF.

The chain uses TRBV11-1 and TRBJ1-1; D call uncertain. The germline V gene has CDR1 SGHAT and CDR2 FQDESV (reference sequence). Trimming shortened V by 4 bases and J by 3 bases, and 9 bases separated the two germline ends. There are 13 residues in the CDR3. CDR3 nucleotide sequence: TGTGCCAGCAGCTCCCGCGGCTACACTGAAGCTTTCTTT. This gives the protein CASSSRGYTEAFF.

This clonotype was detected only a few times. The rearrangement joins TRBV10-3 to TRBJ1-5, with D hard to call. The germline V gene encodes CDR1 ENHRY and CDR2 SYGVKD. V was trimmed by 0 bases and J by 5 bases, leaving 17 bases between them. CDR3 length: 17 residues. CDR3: CAISESIGNSFDQPQHF. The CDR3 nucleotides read TGTGCCATCAGTGAGTCGATCGGGAATAGCTTCGATCAGCCCCAGCATTTT.

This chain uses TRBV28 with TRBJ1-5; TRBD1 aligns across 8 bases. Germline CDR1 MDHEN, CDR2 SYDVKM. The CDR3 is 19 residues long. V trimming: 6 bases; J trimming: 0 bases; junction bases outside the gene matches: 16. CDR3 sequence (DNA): TGTGCCAGCAGGGGGGTGGCAGGGGGCCCAGGACCTAGCAATCAGCCCCAGCATTTT. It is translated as CASRGVAGGPGPSNQPQHF.

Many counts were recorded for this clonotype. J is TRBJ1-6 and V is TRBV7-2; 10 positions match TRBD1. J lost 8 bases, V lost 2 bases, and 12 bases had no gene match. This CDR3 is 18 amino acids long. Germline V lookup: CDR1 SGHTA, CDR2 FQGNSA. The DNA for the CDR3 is TGTGCCAGCAGCTTAACTTCCCGAAACGACAGGGGGCATTCACCCCTCCACTTT. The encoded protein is CASSLTSRNDRGHSPLHF.

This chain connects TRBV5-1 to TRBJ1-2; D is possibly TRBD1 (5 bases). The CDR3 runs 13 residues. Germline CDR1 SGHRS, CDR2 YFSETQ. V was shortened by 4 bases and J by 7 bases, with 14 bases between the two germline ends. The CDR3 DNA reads TGCGCCAGCAGCCCCCTAAGTGGGGGTGGCTACACCTTC. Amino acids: CASSPLSGGGYTF.

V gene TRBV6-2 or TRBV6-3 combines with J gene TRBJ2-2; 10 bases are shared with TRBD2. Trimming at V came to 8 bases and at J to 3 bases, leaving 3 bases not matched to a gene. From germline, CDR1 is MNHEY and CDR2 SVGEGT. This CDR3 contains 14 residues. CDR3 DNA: TGTGCCAGCCGGCTAGCGGGAGACACCGGGGAGCTGTTTTTT. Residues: CASRLAGDTGELFF.

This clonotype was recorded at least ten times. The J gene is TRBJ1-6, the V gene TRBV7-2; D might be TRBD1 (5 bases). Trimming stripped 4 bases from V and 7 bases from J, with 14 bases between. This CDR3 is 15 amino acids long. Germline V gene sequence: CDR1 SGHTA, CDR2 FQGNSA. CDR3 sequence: CASSSLDSRNSPLHF. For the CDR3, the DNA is TGTGCCAGCAGCTCGCTCGACAGCCGAAATTCACCCCTCCACTTT.

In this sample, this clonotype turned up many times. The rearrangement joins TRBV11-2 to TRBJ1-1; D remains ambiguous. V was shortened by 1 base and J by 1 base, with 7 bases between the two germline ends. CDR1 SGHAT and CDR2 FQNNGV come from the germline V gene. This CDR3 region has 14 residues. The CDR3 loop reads CASSLAAANTEAFF. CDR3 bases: TGTGCCAGCAGCTTAGCAGCAGCGAACACTGAAGCTTTCTTT.

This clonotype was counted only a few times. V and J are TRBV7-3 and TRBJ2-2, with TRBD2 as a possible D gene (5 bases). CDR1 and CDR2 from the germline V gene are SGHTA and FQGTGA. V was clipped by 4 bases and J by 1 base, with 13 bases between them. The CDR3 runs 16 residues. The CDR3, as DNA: TGTGCCAGCAGCTCACGGCCTGCGGGGAACACCGGGGAGCTGTTTTTT. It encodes CASSSRPAGNTGELFF.